This T cell receptor (beta chain) was identified during a study of T cell repertoires in cytomegalovirus infection (dated by TCRdb to about 2019). Study-level background: Donor HLA type was relevant to the analysis, because carriage of CMV infection together with the matching HLA type was indicated by public TCR beta signatures.

For this clonotype: The target of this receptor is not known. The record has no base qualities; no much larger clone is one base away.

The germline V gene (reference sequence) specifies SGHNT as CDR1 and YYREEE as CDR2. CDR3 length: 15 amino acids, cysteine to phenylalanine. The sequence is cut down to CDR3 DNA, 45 bases in frame from base 1. V is cut back by 3 bases and J by 7 bases, with 9 bases in the junction unmatched. Results the study describes overall, beyond this receptor: The ex vivo response was dominated by HLA-C-restricted CMV-specific TCR beta clonotypes, which also provided the single most frequent clonotype in two of eight donors. In both this cohort and an independent roughly 400-donor cohort, the cumulative frequency of public TCR beta family members distinguished carriers of CMV infection plus the relevant HLA type.

For sequencing, an Illumina HiSeq 1500 was employed. TCRdb took the public reads, trimmed them with fastp at Q25, ran MiXCR for clone calling and kept in-frame beta chains. Records with the same CDR3 protein are collapsed into one entry carrying the most frequent genes and DNA. The sample includes 250,000 to 300,000 distinct CDR3 sequences, with around 25% observed a single time. The ten most abundant clones make up roughly 14% of the sample. Sequencing used PBMCs. This sequence was found in a human donor in good health (CMV status not recorded). Some clones in this sample may be carry-over from other donors' samples. This sequence uses TRBV5-4 and TRBJ2-2; TRBD1 lines up with 7 middle nucleotides. The CDR3 protein: CASSSTGRRSGELFF. The DNA sequence is given as TGTGCCAGCAGCTCGACAGGGAGAAGGAGCGGGGAGCTGTTTTTT.